The TCR beta chain described here comes from a study of T cell repertoires in cytomegalovirus infection. Looking at the study overall: Carrying CMV and the relevant HLA type showed in public TCR beta signatures.

This clonotype has just a few counts. Its target is unknown. TCRdb itself ran the reads through MiXCR, one entry per CDR3 protein. The profile shows more than 250,000 distinct CDR3 sequences, roughly 13% of them singletons. Whole-study findings and limits: Cumulative public TCR beta family frequency identified carriers of CMV plus the relevant HLA. CMV-specific HLA-C-restricted TCR beta clonotypes dominated the ex vivo response.

This CDR3 has 13 amino acids. The germline V gene encodes CDR1 SQVTM and CDR2 ANQGSEA. V was clipped by 6 bases and J by 5 bases, with 16 bases between them. Material: PBMCs. This TCR was recovered from a human donor in good health (CMV status not recorded). Some clones in this sample may be carry-over from other donors' samples. The chain links TRBV29-1 to TRBJ1-1; the D gene is possibly TRBD1 (5 bases). The CDR3 region is CSVGTGGGTEAFF. In DNA, the CDR3 is TGCAGCGTGGGGACGGGGGGAGGAACTGAAGCTTTCTTT.